The clone carrying this TCR beta chain was found a few times. The sample originates from a study of blood T cell repertoires in COVID-19. Background on the study: COVID-19 samples collected from the United States, Italy and Spain covered acute and convalescent phases. T cells, B-cell-depleted T cells, or PBMCs provided the cDNA or gDNA that served as material.

J lost 2 bases, V lost 10 bases, and 7 bases had no gene match. Germline CDR1 WNHNN, CDR2 SYGVQD (reference sequence). The CDR3 has 13 residues. Per the original data handling: Reference gene primer amplification gave estimated nucleated cell counts. Libraries were prepared by immunoSEQ multiplex PCR; TCRdb keeps only in-frame clonotypes and omits some of them. Clone size and V and J calls were adopted from that table, with D and trimming inferred from the DNA. The data show 70,000 or so clones, 85% to 90% seen once. The V call is TRBV10-1, the J call TRBJ2-7; 8 bases are a match to TRBD2. This clonotype originated in a man in his sixties or seventies with active COVID-19. Sequenced sample: peripheral blood. Here the CDR3 reads CANGAGGTYEQYF. The CDR3 nucleotides are TGCGCCAATGGGGCGGGAGGTACCTACGAGCAGTACTTC.